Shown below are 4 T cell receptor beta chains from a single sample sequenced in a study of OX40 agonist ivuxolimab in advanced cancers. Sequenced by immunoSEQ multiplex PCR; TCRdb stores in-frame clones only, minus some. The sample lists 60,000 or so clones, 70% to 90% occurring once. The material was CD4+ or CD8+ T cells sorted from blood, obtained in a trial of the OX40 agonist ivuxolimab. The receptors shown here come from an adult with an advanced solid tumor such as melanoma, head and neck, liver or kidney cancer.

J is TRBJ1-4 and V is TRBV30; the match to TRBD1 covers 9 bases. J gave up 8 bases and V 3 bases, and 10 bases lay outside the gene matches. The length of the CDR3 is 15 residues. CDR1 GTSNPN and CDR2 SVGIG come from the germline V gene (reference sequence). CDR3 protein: CAWRKPGTGNEKLFF. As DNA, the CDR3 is TGTGCCTGGAGGAAACCTGGGACAGGGAACGAAAAACTGTTTTTT.

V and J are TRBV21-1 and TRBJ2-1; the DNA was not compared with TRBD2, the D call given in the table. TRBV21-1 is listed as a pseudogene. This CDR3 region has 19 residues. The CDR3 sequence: CASTPSGTSGRKWYNEQFF. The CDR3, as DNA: TGTGCCAGCACCCCAAGTGGGACTAGCGGGAGAAAATGGTACAATGAGCAGTTCTTC.

The CDR3 reads CASSLTAGEGQETQYF. CDR3 DNA: TGCGCCAGCAGCTTAACAGCAGGGGAAGGACAAGAGACCCAGTACTTC. The chain employs TRBV5-1 and TRBJ2-5; a weak D match, TRBD1 (6 bases). CDR3 length: 16 amino acids. Trimming took 2 bases from V and 2 from J, leaving 16 bases between them. The germline V gene has CDR1 SGHRS and CDR2 YFSETQ.

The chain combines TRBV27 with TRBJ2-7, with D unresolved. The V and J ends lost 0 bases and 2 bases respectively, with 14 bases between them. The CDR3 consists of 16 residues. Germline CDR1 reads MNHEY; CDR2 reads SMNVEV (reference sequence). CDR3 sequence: CASSLSRVWMTYEQYF. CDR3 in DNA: TGTGCCAGCAGTTTATCTCGCGTTTGGATGACCTACGAGCAGTACTTC.